The entry that follows covers one T cell receptor beta chain sequence. What it binds is not known. This sample is drawn from a study of cytomegalovirus exposure and HLA in healthy donors. Study-level findings and limits: Presence/absence analyses took donor sequencing depth as roughly uniform.

The PCR made use of 60 Vbeta and 13 Jbeta primers. Some clones are missing from TCRdb's copy, which holds only in-frame ones; the method was immunoSEQ multiplex PCR. The sample lists 150,000 to 200,000 clones, about 80% occurring once. Germline V gene sequence: CDR1 MDHEN, CDR2 SYDVKM. The V and J ends lost 4 bases and 2 bases, in that order; junction bases with no gene match: 14. CDR3 length: 18 residues. V is TRBV28 and J is TRBJ2-7, with 10 bases identical to TRBD1. Sample: PBMCs. The sequence was collected from a woman in her 40s in good health and CMV-seronegative. The CDR3 nucleotides read TGTGCCAGCAGTTGGGTTCCGGGACAGGGGATTTCGCCCTACGAGCAGTACTTC. This sequence encodes CASSWVPGQGISPYEQYF.